These T cell receptor beta chains were read from a single sample in a study of blood T cell repertoires in COVID-19. The table came from immunoSEQ multiplex PCR; TCRdb's copy has only in-frame clones and leaves some out. The table lists fewer than 300,000 clones, 85% to 90% of them singletons, with approximately 9% in the top ten. The sequenced sample was PBMCs or T cells enriched from blood (not recorded which). The receptors originated from a man between 35 and 55 years old who had recovered from COVID-19. Both conserved end residues are part of each CDR3. A D gene is named only where the DNA matches it firmly. The size entry is marked missing in some rows and otherwise reads once, few, many or a size class.

>once|TRBV7-8|TRBJ2-1|TRBD2
CASSLGTSGSNEQFF
TGTGCCAGCAGCTTAGGAACTAGCGGGAGCAATGAGCAGTTCTTC
>-|TRBV2|TRBJ2-3|TRBD2
CASRGTSSRGDTQYF
TGTGCCAGCAGGGGGACTAGCAGCCGGGGAGATACGCAGTATTTT
>-|TRBV11-1|TRBJ2-2|-
CASSLPANTGELFF
TGTGCCAGCAGCTTACCCGCGAACACCGGGGAGCTGTTTTTT
>-|TRBV4-1|TRBJ2-5|TRBD1
CASSQGLQGASETQYF
TGCGCCAGCAGCCAAGGTTTACAGGGGGCTTCGGAGACCCAGTACTTC
>once|TRBV6-5|TRBJ2-1|TRBD2
CASRDTSGSNNEQFF
TGTGCCAGCAGGGATACTAGCGGGAGCAACAATGAGCAGTTCTTC
>-|TRBV7-9|TRBJ2-3|TRBD2
CASSLAFGLAGASTDTQYF
TGTGCCAGCAGCTTAGCCTTTGGACTAGCGGGAGCTAGCACAGATACGCAGTATTTT
>-|TRBV20-1|TRBJ1-4|TRBD1
CSASLYSGRDRGFEKLFF
TGCAGTGCTAGTTTGTATAGCGGGCGGGACAGGGGGTTCGAAAAACTGTTTTTT
>-|TRBV10-1|TRBJ1-5|-
CASSDAGSNQPQHF
TGCGCCAGCAGTGATGCGGGAAGCAATCAGCCCCAGCATTTT
>-|TRBV6-1|TRBJ1-2|-
CASSEEYSYGYTF
TGTGCCAGCAGTGAAGAATACAGCTATGGCTACACCTTC
>-|TRBV9|TRBJ1-3|TRBD1
CASSVDLGQGAGNTIYF
TGTGCCAGCAGCGTTGACCTGGGACAGGGAGCTGGAAACACCATATATTTT
>few|TRBV27|TRBJ2-7|TRBD1
CASSLQGAEQYF
TGTGCCAGCAGTTTACAGGGGGCCGAGCAGTACTTC
>-|TRBV3-1/TRBV3-2|TRBJ2-7|-
CASSQGRTYEQYF
TGTGCCAGCAGCCAAGGCAGGACCTACGAGCAGTACTTC
>-|TRBV12-3/TRBV12-4|TRBJ2-3|TRBD1
CASRDRVTDTQYF
TGTGCCAGCCGGGACAGGGTAACAGATACGCAGTATTTT
>once|TRBV12-3/TRBV12-4|TRBJ1-2|TRBD1
CASRDRVAYGYTF
TGTGCCAGCAGGGACAGGGTGGCTTATGGCTACACCTTC
>-|TRBV7-3|TRBJ1-2|TRBD1
CASSLLAGGVDGYTF
TGTGCCAGCAGCTTATTAGCAGGGGGCGTAGATGGCTACACCTTC
>-|TRBV7-2|TRBJ2-5|-
CASSPGGWETQYF
TGTGCCAGCAGCCCAGGAGGTTGGGAGACCCAGTACTTC
>few|TRBV14|TRBJ1-6|TRBD1
CASSTRDSYNSPLHF
TGTGCCAGCAGCACTCGGGACAGCTATAATTCACCCCTCCACTTT
>-|TRBV11-2|TRBJ2-7|TRBD2
CASSPTRLAGVTHEQYF
TGTGCCAGCAGCCCAACCCGACTAGCGGGAGTTACCCACGAGCAGTACTTC